This T cell receptor beta chain is from a study of OX40 agonist ivuxolimab in advanced cancers. Clones were sequenced by immunoSEQ multiplex PCR, and TCRdb holds only the in-frame ones, with some missing. The sample lists roughly 39,000 clones, 85% to 90% occurring once. This CDR3 is built from 16 residues. After removal of 2 bases from V and 5 bases from J, the junction contained 10 bases not matched to a gene. The germline V gene has CDR1 SEHNR and CDR2 FQNEAQ (reference sequence). This clone has just one count. The clonotype was recovered from an adult with an advanced solid tumor such as melanoma, head and neck, liver or kidney cancer. The rearrangement joins TRBV7-9 to TRBJ2-5, with 8 nucleotides matching TRBD1. Material: CD4+ or CD8+ T cells sorted from blood, obtained in a trial of the OX40 agonist ivuxolimab. The CDR3: CASSLSPLTGEETQYF. The CDR3 nucleotides read TGTGCCAGCAGCTTATCTCCTTTGACAGGGGAGGAGACCCAGTACTTC.